Listed below are T cell receptor beta chains from one sample, sequenced in a study of T-cell memory formation after mild COVID-19. TCRdb reanalysed the 5' RACE reads using MiXCR and keeps one entry per CDR3 protein. The sample consists of 550,000 to 600,000 distinct CDR3 sequences, 17% of them appearing once. Sequenced sample: PBMCs or a T cell subset sorted from them (not recorded which). These receptors were collected from an adult woman who had mild COVID-19 (a few samples of this study predate the infection). Cell type and time point are not known. The CDR3 runs from the conserved cysteine through the conserved F or W. A D gene is named only where the DNA matches it firmly. Clone size is given for some rows only: seen once, a few or many times, or a class if the clone is expanded.

14 | - | TRBJ2-1 | TRBV6-5 | few | TGTGCCAGCAGTTACCCGAGGGGGTTATATGAGCAGTTCTTC | CASSYPRGLYEQFF
15 | TRBD1 | TRBJ1-4 | TRBV9 | - | TGTGCCAGCAGCGTAGCTCAGGGGGGAAATGAAAAACTGTTTTTT | CASSVAQGGNEKLFF
16 | TRBD2 | TRBJ2-2 | TRBV13 | - | TGTGCCAGCAGCTTAGTTGGCGGGGGGGCCACCGGGGAGCTGTTTTTT | CASSLVGGGATGELFF
14 | TRBD2 | TRBJ2-7 | TRBV6-6 | few | TGTGCCAGCAGTAAACTAGCGGGAGTCTACGAGCAGTACTTC | CASSKLAGVYEQYF
16 | TRBD2 | TRBJ2-3 | TRBV11-1 | - | TGTGCCAGCACCGACGGACTAGCGGGTTCAACAGATACGCAGTATTTT | CASTDGLAGSTDTQYF
15 | - | TRBJ2-7 | TRBV5-1 | many | TGCGCCAGCAGCTTGGGAGGGATCGGCTCCTACGAGCAGTACTTC | CASSLGGIGSYEQYF
14 | TRBD1 | TRBJ1-2 | TRBV27 | many | TGTGCCAGCAGTCCCCTGGACAGGGCCTATGGCTACACCTTC | CASSPLDRAYGYTF
14 | - | TRBJ2-1 | TRBV11-1 | - | TGTGCCAGCCAGCGGGTCCGCTCCTACAATGAGCAGTTCTTC | CASQRVRSYNEQFF
16 | - | TRBJ1-6 | TRBV12-3/TRBV12-4 | few | TGTGCCAGCAGTTTCTCGGCCCGCTTATTTCATTCACCCCTCCACTTT | CASSFSARLFHSPLHF
15 | TRBD2 | TRBJ2-3 | TRBV2 | - | TGTGCCAGCAGTTCACAAGCGGGAGAGTCGAGTACGCAGTATTTT | CASSSQAGESSTQYF
16 | TRBD2 | TRBJ2-5 | TRBV9 | few | TGTGCCAGCAGCGTCACTAGCGGGGGGGCCTTTGAGACCCAGTACTTC | CASSVTSGGAFETQYF
13 | - | TRBJ2-7 | TRBV7-9 | - | TGTGCCAGCAGCTTACTAGGGGATGACGAGCAGTACTTC | CASSLLGDDEQYF